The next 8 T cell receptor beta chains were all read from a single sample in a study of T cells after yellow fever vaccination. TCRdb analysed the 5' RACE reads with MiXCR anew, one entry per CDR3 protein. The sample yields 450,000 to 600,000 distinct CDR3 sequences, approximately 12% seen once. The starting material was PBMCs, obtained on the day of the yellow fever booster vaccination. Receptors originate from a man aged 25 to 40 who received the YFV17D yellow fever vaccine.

CDR3 protein: CSARDRRQAAYEQYF. The CDR3 DNA follows: TGCAGTGCTAGAGATAGAAGGCAGGCGGCCTACGAGCAGTACTTC. The rearrangement joins TRBV20-1 to TRBJ2-7; D is unresolved. The ends were cut back, 0 bases at V and 2 bases at J, with 14 bases in the middle. This CDR3 contains 15 residues. Germline CDR1 DFQATT, CDR2 SNEGSKA (reference sequence).

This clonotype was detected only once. In DNA, the CDR3 is TGTGCCAGCAGTTCCGGCGCGGGAGGGTTCGCAGATACGCAGTATTTT. Residues: CASSSGAGGFADTQYF. The chain employs TRBV6-2 or TRBV6-3 and TRBJ2-3; 9 nucleotides match TRBD2. The CDR3 sequence is 16 residues long. Germline V gene data show CDR1 as MNHEY and CDR2 as SVGEGT. V shed 4 bases and J 4 bases; nucleotides not matched to a gene: 9.

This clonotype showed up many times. This CDR3 reads CASSLEELYEQYF. CDR3 sequence (DNA): TGTGCCAGCAGCTTAGAGGAACTCTACGAGCAGTACTTC. The rearrangement joins TRBV7-2 to TRBJ2-7; no firm D call. The CDR3 sequence is 13 residues long. Trimming stripped 1 base from V and 3 bases from J, with 7 bases between. The germline CDR1 and CDR2 sequences are SGHTA and FQGNSA.

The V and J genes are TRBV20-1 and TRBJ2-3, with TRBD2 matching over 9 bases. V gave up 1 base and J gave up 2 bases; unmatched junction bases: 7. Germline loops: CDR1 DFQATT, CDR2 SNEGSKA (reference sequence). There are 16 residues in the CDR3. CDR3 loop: CSARGVLAGITDTQYF. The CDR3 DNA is TGCAGTGCTAGAGGCGTGCTAGCGGGAATCACAGATACGCAGTATTTT.

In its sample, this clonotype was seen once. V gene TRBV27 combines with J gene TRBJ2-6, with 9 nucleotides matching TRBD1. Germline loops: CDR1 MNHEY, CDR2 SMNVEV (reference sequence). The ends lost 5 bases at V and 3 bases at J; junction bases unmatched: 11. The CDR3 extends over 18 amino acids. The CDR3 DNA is TGTGCCAGCAGTATATTCGGGACAGGGTTCTATGGGGCCAACGTCCTGACTTTC. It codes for CASSIFGTGFYGANVLTF.

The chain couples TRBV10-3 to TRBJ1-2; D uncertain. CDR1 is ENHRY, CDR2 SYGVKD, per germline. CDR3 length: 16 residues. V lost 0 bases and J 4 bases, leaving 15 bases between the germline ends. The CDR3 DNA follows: TGTGCCATCAGTGAGTCACCCCAGGAGGGAGCCTATGGCTACACCTTC. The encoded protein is CAISESPQEGAYGYTF.

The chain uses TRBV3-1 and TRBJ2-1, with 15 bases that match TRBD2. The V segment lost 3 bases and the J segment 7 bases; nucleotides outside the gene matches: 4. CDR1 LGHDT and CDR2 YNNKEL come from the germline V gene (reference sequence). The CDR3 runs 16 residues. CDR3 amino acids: CASSHKGLAGGNEQFF. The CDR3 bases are TGTGCCAGCAGCCATAAGGGACTAGCGGGAGGTAATGAGCAGTTCTTC.

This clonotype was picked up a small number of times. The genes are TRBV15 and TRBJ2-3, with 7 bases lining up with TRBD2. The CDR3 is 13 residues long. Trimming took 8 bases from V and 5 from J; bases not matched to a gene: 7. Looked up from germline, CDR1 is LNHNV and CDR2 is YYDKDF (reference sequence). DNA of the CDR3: TGTGCCACCGCCCAGGGAGGGGTAGATACGCAGTATTTT. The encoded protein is CATAQGGVDTQYF.